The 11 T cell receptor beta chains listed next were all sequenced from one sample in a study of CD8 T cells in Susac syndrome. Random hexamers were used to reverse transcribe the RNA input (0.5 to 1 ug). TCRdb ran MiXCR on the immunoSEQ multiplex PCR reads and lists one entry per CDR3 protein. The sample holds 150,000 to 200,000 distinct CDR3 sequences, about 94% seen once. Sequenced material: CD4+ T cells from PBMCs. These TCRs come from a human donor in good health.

CDR3 nucleotides: TGTGCCAGCAGCTTAGCTAGCGGGAGCGCAGATACGCAGTATTTT. Its translation is CASSLASGSADTQYF. This chain joins TRBV7-2 and TRBJ2-3; 9 bases are shared with TRBD2. This CDR3 has 15 residues. V gave up 0 bases and J gave up 4 bases; unmatched junction bases: 2. Germline CDR1 reads SGHTA; CDR2 reads FQGNSA.

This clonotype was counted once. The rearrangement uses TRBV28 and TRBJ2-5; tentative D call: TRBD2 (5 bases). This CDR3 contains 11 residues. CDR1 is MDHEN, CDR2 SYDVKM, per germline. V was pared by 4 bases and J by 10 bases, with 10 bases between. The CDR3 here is CASSSLRDQYF. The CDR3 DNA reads TGTGCCAGCAGTTCCCTCCGGGACCAGTACTTC.

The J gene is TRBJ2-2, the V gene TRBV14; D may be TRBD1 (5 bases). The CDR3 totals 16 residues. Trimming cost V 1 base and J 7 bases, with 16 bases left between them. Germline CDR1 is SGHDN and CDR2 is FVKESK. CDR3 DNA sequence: TGTGCCAGCAGCCAAGCACAGGCTACCTCGGGCGGGGAGCTGTTTTTT. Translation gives CASSQAQATSGGELFF.

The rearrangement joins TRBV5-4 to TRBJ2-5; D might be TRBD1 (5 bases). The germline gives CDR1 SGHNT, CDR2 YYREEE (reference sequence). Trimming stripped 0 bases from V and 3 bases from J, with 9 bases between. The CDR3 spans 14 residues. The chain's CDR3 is CASSLEPREETQYF. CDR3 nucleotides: TGTGCCAGCAGCTTGGAACCCAGGGAAGAGACCCAGTACTTC. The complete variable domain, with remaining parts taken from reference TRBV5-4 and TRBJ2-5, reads ETGVTQSPTHLIKTRGQQVTLRCSSQSGHNTVSWYQQALGQGPQFIFQYYREEENGRGNFPPRFSGLQFPNYSSELNVNALELDDSALYLCASSLEPREETQYFGPGTRLLVL.

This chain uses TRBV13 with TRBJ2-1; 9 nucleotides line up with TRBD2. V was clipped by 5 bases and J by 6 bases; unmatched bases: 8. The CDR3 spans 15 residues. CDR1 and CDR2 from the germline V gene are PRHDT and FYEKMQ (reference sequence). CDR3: CASSTLAGAVNEQFF. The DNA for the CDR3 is TGTGCCAGCAGCACCTTAGCGGGAGCGGTCAATGAGCAGTTCTTC. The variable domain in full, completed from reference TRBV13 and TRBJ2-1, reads AAGVIQSPRHLIKEKRETATLKCYPIPRHDTVYWYQQGPGQDPQFLISFYEKMQSDKGSIPDRFSAQQFSDYHSELNMSSLELGDSALYFCASSTLAGAVNEQFFGPGTRLTVL.

The CDR3 region has the DNA TGCAGCGTTGAAGATCAAGGCAGGGGGGGCGATACGCAGTATTTT. It encodes CSVEDQGRGGDTQYF. The gene calls are TRBV29-1 and TRBJ2-3, with D possibly being TRBD1 or TRBD2 (7 bases each). V was clipped by 0 bases and J by 6 bases, with 16 bases between them. The germline CDR1 and CDR2 sequences are SQVTM and ANQGSEA. The CDR3 spans 15 residues.

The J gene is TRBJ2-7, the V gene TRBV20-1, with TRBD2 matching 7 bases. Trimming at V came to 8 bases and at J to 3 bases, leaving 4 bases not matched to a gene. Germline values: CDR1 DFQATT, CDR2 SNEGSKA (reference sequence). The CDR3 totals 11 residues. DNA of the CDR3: TGCAGTATTCCGGGAGGCTACGAGCAGTACTTC. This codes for CSIPGGYEQYF.

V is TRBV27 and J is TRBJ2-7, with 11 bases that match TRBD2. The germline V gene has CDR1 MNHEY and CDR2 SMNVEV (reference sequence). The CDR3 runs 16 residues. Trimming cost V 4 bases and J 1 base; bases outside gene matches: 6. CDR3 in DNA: TGTGCCAGCAGTTCCGCCCCTAGCGGGAGGTCCTACGAGCAGTACTTC. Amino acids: CASSSAPSGRSYEQYF.

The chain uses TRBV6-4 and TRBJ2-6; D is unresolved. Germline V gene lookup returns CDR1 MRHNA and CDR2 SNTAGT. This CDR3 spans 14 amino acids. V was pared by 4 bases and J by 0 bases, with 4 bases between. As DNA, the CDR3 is TGTGCCAGCAGTGTATTCTCTGGGGCCAACGTCCTGACTTTC. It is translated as CASSVFSGANVLTF.

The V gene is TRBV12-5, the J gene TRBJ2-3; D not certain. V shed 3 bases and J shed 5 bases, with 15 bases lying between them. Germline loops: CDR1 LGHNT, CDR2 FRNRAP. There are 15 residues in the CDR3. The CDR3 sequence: CASGFGDGYQDTQYF. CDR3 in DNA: TGTGCTAGTGGTTTCGGTGACGGTTATCAAGATACGCAGTATTTT.

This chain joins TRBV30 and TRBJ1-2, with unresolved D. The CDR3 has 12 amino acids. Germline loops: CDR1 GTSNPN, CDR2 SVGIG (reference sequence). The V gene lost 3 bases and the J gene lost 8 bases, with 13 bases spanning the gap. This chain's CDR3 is CAWSEGLYGYTF. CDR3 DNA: TGTGCCTGGAGCGAAGGACTCTACGGCTACACCTTC.